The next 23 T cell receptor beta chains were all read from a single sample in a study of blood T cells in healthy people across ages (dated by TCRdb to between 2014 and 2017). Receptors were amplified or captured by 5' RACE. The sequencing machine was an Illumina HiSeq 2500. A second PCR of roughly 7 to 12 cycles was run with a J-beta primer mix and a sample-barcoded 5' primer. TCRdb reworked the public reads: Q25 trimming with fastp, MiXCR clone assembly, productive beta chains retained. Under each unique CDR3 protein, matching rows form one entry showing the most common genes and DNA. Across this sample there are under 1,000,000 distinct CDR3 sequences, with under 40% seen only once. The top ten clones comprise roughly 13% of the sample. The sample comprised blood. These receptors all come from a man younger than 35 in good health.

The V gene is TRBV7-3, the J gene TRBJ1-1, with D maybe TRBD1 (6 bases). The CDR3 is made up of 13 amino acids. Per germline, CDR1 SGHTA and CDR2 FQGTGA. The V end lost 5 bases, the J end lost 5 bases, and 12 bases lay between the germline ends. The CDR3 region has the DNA TGTGCCAGCAGCACCAACAGGGATACTGAAGCTTTCTTT. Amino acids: CASSTNRDTEAFF. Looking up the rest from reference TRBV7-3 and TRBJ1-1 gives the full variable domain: GAGVSQTPSNKVTEKGKYVELRCDPISGHTALYWYRQSLGQGPEFLIYFQGTGAADDSGLPNDRFFAVRPEGSVSTLKIQRTERGDSAVYLCASSTNRDTEAFFGQGTRLTVV.

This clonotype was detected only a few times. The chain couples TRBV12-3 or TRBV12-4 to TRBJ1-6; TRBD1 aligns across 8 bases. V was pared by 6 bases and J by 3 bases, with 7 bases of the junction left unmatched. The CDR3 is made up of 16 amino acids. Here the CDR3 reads CASRKGTGIYNSPLHF. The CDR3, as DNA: TGTGCCAGCAGAAAGGGGACAGGAATCTATAATTCACCCCTCCACTTT.

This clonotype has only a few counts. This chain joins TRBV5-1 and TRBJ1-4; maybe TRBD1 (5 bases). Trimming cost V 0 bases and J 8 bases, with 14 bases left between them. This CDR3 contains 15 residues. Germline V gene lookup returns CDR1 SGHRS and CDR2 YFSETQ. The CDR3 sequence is CASSLEAGQGEKLFF. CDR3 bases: TGCGCCAGCAGCTTGGAGGCAGGGCAGGGAGAAAAACTGTTTTTT.

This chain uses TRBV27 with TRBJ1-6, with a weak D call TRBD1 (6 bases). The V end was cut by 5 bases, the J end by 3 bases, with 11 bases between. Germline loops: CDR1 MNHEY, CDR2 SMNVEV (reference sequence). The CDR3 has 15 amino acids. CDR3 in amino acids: CASSPPGVYNSPLHF. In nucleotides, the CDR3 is TGTGCCAGCAGTCCACCAGGGGTCTATAATTCACCCCTCCACTTT.

The CDR3 loop reads CASSPYEGGAFF. CDR3 coding DNA: TGTGCCAGCAGCCCGTACGAGGGTGGGGCTTTCTTT. The V and J genes are TRBV14 and TRBJ1-1, with D unclear. Germline V CDR1 and CDR2: SGHDN, FVKESK. CDR3 length: 12 residues. Trimming removed 4 bases at V and 11 bases at J, with 14 bases between.

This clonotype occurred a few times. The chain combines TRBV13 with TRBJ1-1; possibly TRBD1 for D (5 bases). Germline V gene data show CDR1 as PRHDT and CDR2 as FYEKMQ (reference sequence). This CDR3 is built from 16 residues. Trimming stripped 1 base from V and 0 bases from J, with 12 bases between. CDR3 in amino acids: CASSLAPGTMNTEAFF. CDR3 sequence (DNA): TGTGCCAGCAGCTTAGCCCCCGGGACGATGAACACTGAAGCTTTCTTT.

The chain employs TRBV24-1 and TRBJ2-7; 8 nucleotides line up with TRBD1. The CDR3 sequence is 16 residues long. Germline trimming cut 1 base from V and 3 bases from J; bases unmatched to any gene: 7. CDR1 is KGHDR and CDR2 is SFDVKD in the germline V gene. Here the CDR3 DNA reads TGTGCCACCAGTGATTTTGCCCGGACAGGGAACTACGAGCAGTACTTC. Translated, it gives CATSDFARTGNYEQYF.

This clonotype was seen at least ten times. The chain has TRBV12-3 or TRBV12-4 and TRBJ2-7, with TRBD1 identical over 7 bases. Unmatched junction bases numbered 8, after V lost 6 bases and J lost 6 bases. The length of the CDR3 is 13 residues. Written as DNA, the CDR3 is TGTGCCAGCAGCCAGCTACAGGGGTTCGAGCAGTACTTC. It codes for CASSQLQGFEQYF.

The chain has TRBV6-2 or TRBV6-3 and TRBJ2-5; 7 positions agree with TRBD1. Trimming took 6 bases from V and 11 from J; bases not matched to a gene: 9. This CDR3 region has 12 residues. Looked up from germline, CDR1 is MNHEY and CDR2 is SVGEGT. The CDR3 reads CASRPQGDEQYF. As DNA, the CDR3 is TGTGCCAGCAGGCCCCAGGGGGATGAGCAGTACTTC.

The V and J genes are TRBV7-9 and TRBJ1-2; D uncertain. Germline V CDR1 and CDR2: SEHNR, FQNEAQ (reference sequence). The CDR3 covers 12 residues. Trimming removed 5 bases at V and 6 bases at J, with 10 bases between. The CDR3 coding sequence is TGTGCCAGCAGCCTCCAGTCGGATGGCTACACCTTC. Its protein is CASSLQSDGYTF.

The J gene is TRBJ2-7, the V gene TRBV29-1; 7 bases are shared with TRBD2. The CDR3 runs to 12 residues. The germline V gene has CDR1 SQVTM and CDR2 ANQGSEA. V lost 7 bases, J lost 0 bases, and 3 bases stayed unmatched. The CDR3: CSGSGNSYEQYF. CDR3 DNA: TGCAGCGGCAGCGGGAACTCCTACGAGCAGTACTTC.

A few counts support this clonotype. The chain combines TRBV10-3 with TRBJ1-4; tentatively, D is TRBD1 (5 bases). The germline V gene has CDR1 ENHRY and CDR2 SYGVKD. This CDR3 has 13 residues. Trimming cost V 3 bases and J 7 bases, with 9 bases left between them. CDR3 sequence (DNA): TGTGCCATCAGTGATGGGACGGTTGAAAAACTGTTTTTT. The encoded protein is CAISDGTVEKLFF.

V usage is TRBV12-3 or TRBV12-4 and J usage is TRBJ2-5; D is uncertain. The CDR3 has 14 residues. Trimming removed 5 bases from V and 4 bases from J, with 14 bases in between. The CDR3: CASSVEQRGETQYF. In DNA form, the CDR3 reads TGTGCCAGCAGTGTAGAACAAAGAGGAGAGACCCAGTACTTC.

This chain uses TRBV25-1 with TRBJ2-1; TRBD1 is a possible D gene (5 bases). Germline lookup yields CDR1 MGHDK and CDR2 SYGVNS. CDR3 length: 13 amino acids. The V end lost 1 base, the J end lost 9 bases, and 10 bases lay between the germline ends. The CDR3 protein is CASSESRVGEQFF. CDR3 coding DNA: TGTGCCAGCAGTGAATCCAGGGTGGGTGAGCAGTTCTTC.

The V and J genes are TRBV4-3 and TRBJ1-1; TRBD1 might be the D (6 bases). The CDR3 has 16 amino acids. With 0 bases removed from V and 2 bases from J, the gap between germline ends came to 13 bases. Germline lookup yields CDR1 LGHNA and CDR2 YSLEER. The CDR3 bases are TGCGCCAGCAGCCAAGATGACCGGGGGCCTAACACTGAAGCTTTCTTT. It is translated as CASSQDDRGPNTEAFF.

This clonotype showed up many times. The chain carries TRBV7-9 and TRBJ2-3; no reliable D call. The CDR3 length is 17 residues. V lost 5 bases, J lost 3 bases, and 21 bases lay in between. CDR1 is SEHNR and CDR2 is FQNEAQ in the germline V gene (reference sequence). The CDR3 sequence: CASSPQTPTTRTDTQYF. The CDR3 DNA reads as TGTGCCAGCAGCCCTCAGACCCCTACCACAAGAACAGATACGCAGTATTTT.

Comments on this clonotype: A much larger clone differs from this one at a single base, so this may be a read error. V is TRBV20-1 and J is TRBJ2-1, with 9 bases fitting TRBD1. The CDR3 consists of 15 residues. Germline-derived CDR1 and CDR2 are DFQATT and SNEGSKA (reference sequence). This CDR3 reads CSVRDPRTGVNEQFF. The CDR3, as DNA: TGCAGTGTTAGAGATCCGAGGACAGGGGTGAATGAGCAGTTCTTC.

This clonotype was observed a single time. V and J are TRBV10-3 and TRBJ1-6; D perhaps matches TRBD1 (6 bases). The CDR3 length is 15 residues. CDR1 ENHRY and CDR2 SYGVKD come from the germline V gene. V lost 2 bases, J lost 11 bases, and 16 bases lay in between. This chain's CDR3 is CAISEGGQDFTPLHF. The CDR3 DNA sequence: TGTGCCATCAGTGAGGGGGGACAAGATTTTACACCCCTCCACTTT.

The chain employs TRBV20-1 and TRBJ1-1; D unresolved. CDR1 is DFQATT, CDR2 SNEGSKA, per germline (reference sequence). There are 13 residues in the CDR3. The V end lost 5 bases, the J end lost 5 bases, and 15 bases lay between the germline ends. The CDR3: CSAGDQGGTEAFF. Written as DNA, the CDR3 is TGCAGTGCTGGTGATCAAGGCGGGACTGAAGCTTTCTTT.

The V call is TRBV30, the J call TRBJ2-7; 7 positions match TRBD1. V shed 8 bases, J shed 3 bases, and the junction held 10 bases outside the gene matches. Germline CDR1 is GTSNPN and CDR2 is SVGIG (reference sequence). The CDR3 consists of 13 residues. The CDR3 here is CAGNRDSRYEQYF. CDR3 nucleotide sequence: TGTGCCGGGAATCGGGACAGTCGCTACGAGCAGTACTTC.

The CDR3 protein is CASSPDRVRADAEYF. CDR3 DNA sequence: TGTGCCAGCAGCCCCGACAGGGTCAGAGCAGATGCGGAGTATTTT. This chain connects TRBV12-3 or TRBV12-4 to TRBJ2-3; 7 bases align to TRBD1. The CDR3 length is 15 residues. V gave up 6 bases and J gave up 13 bases; unmatched junction bases: 19.

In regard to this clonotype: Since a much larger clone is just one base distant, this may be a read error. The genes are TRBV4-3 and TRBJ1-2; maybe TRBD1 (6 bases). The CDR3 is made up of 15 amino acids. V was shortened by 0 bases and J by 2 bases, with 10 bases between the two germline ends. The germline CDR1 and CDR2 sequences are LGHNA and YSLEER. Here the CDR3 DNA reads TGCGCCAGCAGCCAAGACGGGGGGCTGAACTATGGCTACACCTTC. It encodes CASSQDGGLNYGYTF.

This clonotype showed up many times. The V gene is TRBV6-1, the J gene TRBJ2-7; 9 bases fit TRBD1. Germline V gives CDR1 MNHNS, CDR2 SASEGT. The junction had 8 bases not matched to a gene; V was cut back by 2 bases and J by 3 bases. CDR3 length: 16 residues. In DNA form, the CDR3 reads TGTGCCAGCAGTGAACCGGGACAGGGATACTTCTACGAGCAGTACTTC. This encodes CASSEPGQGYFYEQYF.